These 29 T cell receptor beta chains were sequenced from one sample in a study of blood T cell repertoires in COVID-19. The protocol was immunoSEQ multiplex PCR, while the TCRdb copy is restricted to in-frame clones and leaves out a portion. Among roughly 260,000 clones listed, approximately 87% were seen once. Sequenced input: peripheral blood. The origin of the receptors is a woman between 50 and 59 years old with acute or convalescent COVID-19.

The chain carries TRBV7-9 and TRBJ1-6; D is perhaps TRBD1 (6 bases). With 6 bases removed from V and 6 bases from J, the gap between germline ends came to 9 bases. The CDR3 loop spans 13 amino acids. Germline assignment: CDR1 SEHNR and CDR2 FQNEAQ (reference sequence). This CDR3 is CASRIQGNSPLHF. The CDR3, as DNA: TGTGCCAGCAGAATACAGGGTAATTCACCCCTCCACTTT. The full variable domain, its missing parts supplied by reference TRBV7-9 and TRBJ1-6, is DTGVSQNPRHKITKRGQNVTFRCDPISEHNRLYWYRQTLGQGPEFLTYFQNEAQLEKSRLLSDRFSAERPKGSFSTLEIQRTEQGDSAMYLCASRIQGNSPLHFGNGTRLTVT.

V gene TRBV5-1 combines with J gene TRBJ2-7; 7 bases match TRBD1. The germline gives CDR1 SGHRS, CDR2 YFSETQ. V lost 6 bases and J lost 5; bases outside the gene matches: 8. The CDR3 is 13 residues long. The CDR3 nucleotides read TGCGCCAGCATGGGACAGACCCTCAACGAGCAGTACTTC. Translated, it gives CASMGQTLNEQYF.

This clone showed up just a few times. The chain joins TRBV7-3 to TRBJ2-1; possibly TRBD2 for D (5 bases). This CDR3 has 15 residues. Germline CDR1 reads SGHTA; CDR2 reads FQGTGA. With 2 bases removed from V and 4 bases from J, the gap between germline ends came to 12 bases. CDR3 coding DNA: TGTGCCAGCAGCTTAGGGCCGGGAATATACAATGAGCAGTTCTTC. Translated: CASSLGPGIYNEQFF.

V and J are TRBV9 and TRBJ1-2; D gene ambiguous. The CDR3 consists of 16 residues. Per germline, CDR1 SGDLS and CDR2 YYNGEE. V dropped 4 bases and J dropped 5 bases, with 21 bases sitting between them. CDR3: CASSPFPGTLVYGYTF. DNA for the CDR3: TGTGCCAGCAGCCCTTTCCCAGGAACCCTGGTTTATGGCTACACCTTC.

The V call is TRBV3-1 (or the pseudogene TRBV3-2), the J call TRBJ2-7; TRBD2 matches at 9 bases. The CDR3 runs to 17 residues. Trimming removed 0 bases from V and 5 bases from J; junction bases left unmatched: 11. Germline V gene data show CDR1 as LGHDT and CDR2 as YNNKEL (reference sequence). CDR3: CASSQDPGLAYNNEQYF. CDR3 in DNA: TGTGCCAGCAGCCAAGACCCCGGACTAGCGTATAATAACGAGCAGTACTTC.

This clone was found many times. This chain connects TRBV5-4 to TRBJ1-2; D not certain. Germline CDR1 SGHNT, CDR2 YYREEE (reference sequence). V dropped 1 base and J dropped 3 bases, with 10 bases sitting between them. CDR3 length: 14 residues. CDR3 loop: CASSLNAEDYGYTF. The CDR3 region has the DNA TGTGCCAGCAGCTTGAACGCGGAAGACTATGGCTACACCTTC. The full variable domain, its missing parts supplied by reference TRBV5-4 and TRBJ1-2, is ETGVTQSPTHLIKTRGQQVTLRCSSQSGHNTVSWYQQALGQGPQFIFQYYREEENGRGNFPPRFSGLQFPNYSSELNVNALELDDSALYLCASSLNAEDYGYTFGSGTRLTVV.

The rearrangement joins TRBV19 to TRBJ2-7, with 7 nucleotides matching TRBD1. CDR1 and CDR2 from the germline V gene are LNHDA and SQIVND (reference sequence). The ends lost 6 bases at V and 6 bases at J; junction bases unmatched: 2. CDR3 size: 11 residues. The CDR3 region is CASRTGVEQYF. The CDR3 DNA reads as TGTGCCAGTAGAACAGGGGTCGAGCAGTACTTC.

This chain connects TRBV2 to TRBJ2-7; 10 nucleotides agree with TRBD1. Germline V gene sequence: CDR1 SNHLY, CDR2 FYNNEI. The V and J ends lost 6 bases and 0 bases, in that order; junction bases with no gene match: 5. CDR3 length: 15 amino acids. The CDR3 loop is CASSADRGLSYEQYF. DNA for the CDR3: TGTGCCAGCAGCGCAGACAGGGGGCTCTCCTACGAGCAGTACTTC.

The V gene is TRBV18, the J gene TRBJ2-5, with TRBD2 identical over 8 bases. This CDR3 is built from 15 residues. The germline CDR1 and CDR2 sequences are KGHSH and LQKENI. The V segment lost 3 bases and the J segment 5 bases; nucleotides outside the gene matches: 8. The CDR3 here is CASSPRTSPEETQYF. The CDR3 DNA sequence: TGTGCCAGCTCACCCCGGACTAGCCCTGAGGAGACCCAGTACTTC.

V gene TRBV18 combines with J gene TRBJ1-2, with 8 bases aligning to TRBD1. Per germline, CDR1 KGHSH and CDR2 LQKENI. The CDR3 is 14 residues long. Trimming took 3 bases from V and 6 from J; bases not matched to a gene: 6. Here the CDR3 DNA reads TGTGCCAGCTCACCCCAGGGGGCTTTAGATGGCTACACCTTC. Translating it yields CASSPQGALDGYTF. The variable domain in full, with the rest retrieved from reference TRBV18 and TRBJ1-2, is NAGVMQNPRHLVRRRGQEARLRCSPMKGHSHVYWYRQLPEEGLKFMVYLQKENIIDESGMPKERFSAEFPKEGPSILRIQQVVRGDSAAYFCASSPQGALDGYTFGSGTRLTVV.

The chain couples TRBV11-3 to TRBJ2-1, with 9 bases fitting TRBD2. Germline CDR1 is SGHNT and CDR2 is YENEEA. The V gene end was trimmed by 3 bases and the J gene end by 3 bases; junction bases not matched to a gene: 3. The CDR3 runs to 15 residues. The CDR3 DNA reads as TGTGCCAGCAGCTTGAGTAGCGGGAGCTACAATGAGCAGTTCTTC. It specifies CASSLSSGSYNEQFF.

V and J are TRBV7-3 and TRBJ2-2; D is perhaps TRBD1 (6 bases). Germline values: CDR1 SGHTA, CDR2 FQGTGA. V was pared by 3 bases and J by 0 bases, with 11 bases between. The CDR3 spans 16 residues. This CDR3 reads CASSLLGAANTGELFF. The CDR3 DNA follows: TGTGCCAGCAGCTTGTTGGGGGCAGCGAACACCGGGGAGCTGTTTTTT.

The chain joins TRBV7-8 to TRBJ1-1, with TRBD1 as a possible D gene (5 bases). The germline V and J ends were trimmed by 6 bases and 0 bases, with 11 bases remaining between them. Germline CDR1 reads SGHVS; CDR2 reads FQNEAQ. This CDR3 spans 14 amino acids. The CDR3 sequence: CASSRQLLNTEAFF. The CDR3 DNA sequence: TGTGCCAGCAGTCGACAGTTACTGAACACTGAAGCTTTCTTT.

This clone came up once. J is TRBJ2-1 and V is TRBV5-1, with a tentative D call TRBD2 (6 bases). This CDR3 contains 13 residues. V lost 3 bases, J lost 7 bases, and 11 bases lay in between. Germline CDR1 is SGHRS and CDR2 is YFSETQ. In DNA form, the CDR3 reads TGCGCCAGCAGCTCCGGGACTCAAAATGAGCAGTTCTTC. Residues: CASSSGTQNEQFF.

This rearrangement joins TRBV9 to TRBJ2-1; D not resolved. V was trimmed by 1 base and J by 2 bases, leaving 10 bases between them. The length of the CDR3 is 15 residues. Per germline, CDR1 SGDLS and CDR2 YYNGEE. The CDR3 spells CASSVMLATYNEQFF. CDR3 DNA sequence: TGTGCCAGCAGCGTAATGTTAGCCACCTACAATGAGCAGTTCTTC. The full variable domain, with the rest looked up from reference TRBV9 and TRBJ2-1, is DSGVTQTPKHLITATGQRVTLRCSPRSGDLSVYWYQQSLDQGLQFLIQYYNGEERAKGNILERFSAQQFPDLHSELNLSSLELGDSALYFCASSVMLATYNEQFFGPGTRLTVL.

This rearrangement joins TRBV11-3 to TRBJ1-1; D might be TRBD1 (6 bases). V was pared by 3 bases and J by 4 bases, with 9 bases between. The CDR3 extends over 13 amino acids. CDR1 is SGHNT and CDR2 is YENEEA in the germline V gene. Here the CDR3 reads CASSFARGTEAFF. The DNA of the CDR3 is TGTGCCAGCAGCTTTGCCAGGGGCACTGAAGCTTTCTTT.

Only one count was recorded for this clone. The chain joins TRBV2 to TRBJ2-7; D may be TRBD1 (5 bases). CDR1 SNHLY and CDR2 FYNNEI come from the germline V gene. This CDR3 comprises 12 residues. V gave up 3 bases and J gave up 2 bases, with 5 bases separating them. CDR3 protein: CASSDRAYEQYF. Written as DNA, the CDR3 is TGTGCCAGCAGTGACAGGGCCTACGAGCAGTACTTC.

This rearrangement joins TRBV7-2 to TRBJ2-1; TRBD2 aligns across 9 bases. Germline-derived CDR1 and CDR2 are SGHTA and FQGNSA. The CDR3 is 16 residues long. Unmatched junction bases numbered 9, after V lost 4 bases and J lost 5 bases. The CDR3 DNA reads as TGTGCCAGCAGCTACCAGGCGGGAGGGCAAAACAATGAGCAGTTCTTC. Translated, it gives CASSYQAGGQNNEQFF.

CDR3 DNA sequence: TGTGCCAGCAGCTTGGCCTCCGGGATGGGAGCGGCAACTAATGAAAAACTGTTTTTT. Protein: CASSLASGMGAATNEKLFF. The genes are TRBV5-4 and TRBJ1-4; D uncertain. The CDR3 loop spans 19 amino acids. In germline, CDR1 is SGHNT, CDR2 YYREEE (reference sequence). V lost 0 bases to trimming and J lost 0 bases, with 18 bases between them.

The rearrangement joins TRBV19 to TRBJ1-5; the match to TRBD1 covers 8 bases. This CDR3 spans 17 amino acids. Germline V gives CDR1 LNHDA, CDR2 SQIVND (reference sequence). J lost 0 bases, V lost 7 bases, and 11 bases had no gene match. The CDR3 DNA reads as TGTGCCAGTATCCTTTCTGGGACAGGTTATAGCAATCAGCCCCAGCATTTT. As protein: CASILSGTGYSNQPQHF.

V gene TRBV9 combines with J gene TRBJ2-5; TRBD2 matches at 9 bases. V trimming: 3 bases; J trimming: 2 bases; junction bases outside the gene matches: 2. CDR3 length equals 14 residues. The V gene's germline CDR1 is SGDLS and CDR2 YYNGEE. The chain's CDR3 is CASSAAGGQETQYF. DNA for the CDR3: TGTGCCAGCAGCGCGGCGGGAGGGCAAGAGACCCAGTACTTC.

CDR3 DNA sequence: TGTGCCAGCAGCGTAGTCCAGGGCCTGGTGAACACTGAAGCTTTCTTT. Encoded protein: CASSVVQGLVNTEAFF. V gene TRBV9 combines with J gene TRBJ1-1, with D possibly being TRBD1 (5 bases). The germline V gene encodes CDR1 SGDLS and CDR2 YYNGEE. Trimming took off 0 bases at V and 0 bases at J, with 12 bases between the two ends. This CDR3 has 16 residues.

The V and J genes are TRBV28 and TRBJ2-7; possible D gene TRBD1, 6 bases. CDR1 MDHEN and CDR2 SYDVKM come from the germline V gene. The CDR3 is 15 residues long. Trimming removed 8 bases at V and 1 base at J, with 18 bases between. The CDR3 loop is CASGTQGSASYEQYF. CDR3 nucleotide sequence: TGTGCCAGCGGAACACAGGGTTCGGCGTCCTACGAGCAGTACTTC.

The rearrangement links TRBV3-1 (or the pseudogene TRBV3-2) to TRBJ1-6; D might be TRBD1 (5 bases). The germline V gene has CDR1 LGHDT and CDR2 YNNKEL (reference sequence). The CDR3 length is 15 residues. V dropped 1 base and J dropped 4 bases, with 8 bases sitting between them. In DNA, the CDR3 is TGTGCCAGCAGCCAAGGTGCAGGGTATAATTCACCCCTCCACTTT. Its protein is CASSQGAGYNSPLHF.

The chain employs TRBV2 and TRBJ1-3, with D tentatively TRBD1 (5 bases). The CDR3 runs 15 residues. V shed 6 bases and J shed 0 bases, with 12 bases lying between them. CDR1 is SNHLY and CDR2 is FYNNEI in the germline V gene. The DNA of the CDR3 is TGTGCCAGCAGATTCCGACAGCGCTCTGGAAACACCATATATTTT. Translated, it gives CASRFRQRSGNTIYF.

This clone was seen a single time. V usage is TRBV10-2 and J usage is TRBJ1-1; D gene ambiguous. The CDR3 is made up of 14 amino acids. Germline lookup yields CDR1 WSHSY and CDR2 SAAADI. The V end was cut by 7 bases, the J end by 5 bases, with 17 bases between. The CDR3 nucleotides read TGCGCCAGCACCGCGGATGCCAGGAGGACTGAAGCTTTCTTT. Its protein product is CASTADARRTEAFF.

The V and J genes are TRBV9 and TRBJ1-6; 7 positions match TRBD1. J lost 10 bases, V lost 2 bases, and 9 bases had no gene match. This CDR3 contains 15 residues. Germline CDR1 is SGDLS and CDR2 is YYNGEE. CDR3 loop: CASSVAGGSGSPLHF. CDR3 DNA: TGTGCCAGCAGCGTTGCAGGGGGATCAGGGTCACCCCTCCACTTT.

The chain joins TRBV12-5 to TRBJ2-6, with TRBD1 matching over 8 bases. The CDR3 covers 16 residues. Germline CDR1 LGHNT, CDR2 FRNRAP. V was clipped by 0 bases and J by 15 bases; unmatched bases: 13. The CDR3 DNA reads TGTGCTAGTGGTTTGGTCTCCGGGACAGGTGTTAAGGGCCTGACTTTC. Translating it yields CASGLVSGTGVKGLTF. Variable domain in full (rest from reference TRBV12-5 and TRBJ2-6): DARVTQTPRHKVTEMGQEVTMRCQPILGHNTVFWYRQTMMQGLELLAYFRNRAPLDDSGMPKDRFSAEMPDATLATLKIQPSEPRDSAVYFCASGLVSGTGVKGLTFGAGSRLTVL.

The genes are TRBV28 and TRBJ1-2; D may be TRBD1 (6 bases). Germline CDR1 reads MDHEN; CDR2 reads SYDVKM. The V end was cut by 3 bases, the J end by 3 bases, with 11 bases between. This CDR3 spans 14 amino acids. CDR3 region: CASSFQQGYYGYTF. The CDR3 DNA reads TGTGCCAGCAGTTTTCAACAGGGATACTATGGCTACACCTTC.